This TCR beta chain was identified during a study of T cells in localized non-small cell lung cancer. Whole-study results and caveats: Those with higher blood T cell density had longer overall survival.

This CDR3 is built from 13 residues. Germline V gene lookup returns CDR1 MDHEN and CDR2 SYDVKM. V lost 6 bases to trimming and J lost 0 bases, with 5 bases between them. In regard to this clone: Its specificity is unknown.

The protocol was immunoSEQ multiplex PCR, while the TCRdb copy is restricted to in-frame clones and leaves out a portion. The profile shows under 2,500 clones, about 30% of them singletons. The gene calls are TRBV28 and TRBJ1-4, with no clear D. This TCR was recovered from a male donor aged 60 or older with stage I squamous cell lung carcinoma. Sequenced material: normal lung tissue next to the tumor, taken before any cancer treatment. The CDR3 DNA sequence: TGTGCCAGCAGGCCAACAACTAATGAAAAACTGTTTTTT. Translating it yields CASRPTTNEKLFF.